The 11 T cell receptor beta chains listed next were all sequenced from one sample in a study of regulatory T cells in long-lasting Graves disease. Time point described: persistent/refractory GD, antithyroid drugs over 5 years with positive TRAb. The TCR library used RNA extracted from PBMCs. Through Arm-PCR of CDR3 regions and iRepertoire HTBI primers, TCR beta libraries were built. TCRdb called the multiplex PCR reads again in MiXCR, with one record for every CDR3 protein. The table has 350,000 to 450,000 distinct CDR3 sequences, around 21% seen once. Sequencing was performed on peripheral blood mononuclear cells (PBMCs), taken when the disease was refractory, from a patient treated with antithyroid drugs. Source of these receptors: a female donor with Graves disease.

This clonotype showed up just a few times. The chain recombines TRBV24-1 with TRBJ1-2; the match to TRBD1 covers 9 bases. The germline V gene encodes CDR1 KGHDR and CDR2 SFDVKD. V dropped 4 bases and J dropped 7; count of bases not matched to a gene: 6. The CDR3 runs to 14 residues. The CDR3, as DNA: TGTGCCACCAGTGACCCGGGACAGGGTGGTGGCTACACCTTC. Protein: CATSDPGQGGGYTF.

The chain carries TRBV30 and TRBJ1-5, with 9 bases that match TRBD1. J was trimmed by 0 bases and V by 2 bases; bases with no gene match: 14. There are 19 residues in the CDR3. Germline V lookup: CDR1 GTSNPN, CDR2 SVGIG (reference sequence). The CDR3 is CAWSPYRGRLGDSNQPQHF. DNA of the CDR3: TGTGCCTGGAGTCCCTACAGGGGGCGGTTGGGGGATAGCAATCAGCCCCAGCATTTT. The full variable domain, its missing parts supplied by reference TRBV30 and TRBJ1-5, is SQTIHQWPATLVQPVGSPLSLECTVEGTSNPNLYWYRQAAGRGLQLLFYSVGIGQISSEVPQNLSASRPQDRQFILSSKKLLLSDSGFYLCAWSPYRGRLGDSNQPQHFGDGTRLSIL.

This clonotype was found a few times. The chain uses TRBV9 and TRBJ2-1; TRBD2 matches at 9 bases. The CDR3 sequence is 16 residues long. Looked up from germline, CDR1 is SGDLS and CDR2 is YYNGEE. V lost 2 bases and J lost 8; bases outside the gene matches: 11. In DNA, the CDR3 is TGTGCCAGCAGCGTTGCTGGAGTAGCGGGGGCCCATGAGCAGTTCTTC. Amino acids: CASSVAGVAGAHEQFF.

Many counts were recorded for this clonotype. The rearrangement links TRBV2 to TRBJ2-7; TRBD1 matches 10 bases. The J segment lost 5 bases and the V segment lost 6 bases, leaving 13 bases of the junction unmatched. Germline V gives CDR1 SNHLY, CDR2 FYNNEI. CDR3 length: 16 amino acids. The CDR3 spells CASRTGPGQGSHEQYF. CDR3 nucleotides: TGTGCCAGCAGGACAGGGCCGGGACAGGGGAGTCACGAGCAGTACTTC.

The V and J genes are TRBV11-2 and TRBJ1-5, with D uncertain. From germline, CDR1 is SGHAT and CDR2 FQNNGV. This CDR3 comprises 13 residues. V lost 2 bases and J lost 1, with 3 bases in between. The CDR3 DNA sequence: TGTGCCAGCAGCTTACAGAGCAATCAGCCCCAGCATTTT. It yields the protein CASSLQSNQPQHF.

There are many counts of this clonotype. The chain uses TRBV7-9 and TRBJ2-7; D possibly corresponds to TRBD2 (7 bases). The CDR3 extends over 15 amino acids. Germline-derived CDR1 and CDR2 are SEHNR and FQNEAQ (reference sequence). Trimming left V 5 bases short and J 2 bases short, with 16 bases between. CDR3 in amino acids: CASSPTEGGAYEQYF. CDR3 nucleotides: TGTGCCAGCAGCCCCACTGAGGGGGGGGCCTACGAGCAGTACTTC.

The chain is built from TRBV28 and TRBJ1-4; possible D gene TRBD1, 5 bases. This CDR3 is built from 14 residues. Germline assignment: CDR1 MDHEN and CDR2 SYDVKM. Trimming took off 2 bases at V and 5 bases at J, with 9 bases between the two ends. The CDR3 loop is CASSLRQKNEKLFF. CDR3 DNA: TGTGCCAGCAGTTTACGACAGAAAAATGAAAAACTGTTTTTT.

The gene calls are TRBV10-3 and TRBJ2-7; TRBD1 aligns across 10 bases. Germline-derived CDR1 and CDR2 are ENHRY and SYGVKD. Germline trimming cut 8 bases from V and 4 bases from J; bases unmatched to any gene: 8. The CDR3 extends over 14 amino acids. DNA of the CDR3: TGTGCCATCTCCCGGGACAGGGGTTCGTACGAGCAGTACTTC. This translates into CAISRDRGSYEQYF.

The chain joins TRBV7-9 to TRBJ2-1; D may be TRBD1 (5 bases). V was cut by 5 bases and J by 4 bases, with 12 bases left in between. The germline CDR1 and CDR2 sequences are SEHNR and FQNEAQ (reference sequence). CDR3 size: 14 residues. The CDR3 DNA follows: TGTGCCAGCAGCCCCAGGGAAGCGTACAATGAGCAGTTCTTC. It codes for CASSPREAYNEQFF.

The chain is built from TRBV6-1 and TRBJ1-6; D is possibly TRBD1 (5 bases). Trimming removed 6 bases at V and 12 bases at J, with 15 bases between. Germline loops: CDR1 MNHNS, CDR2 SASEGT. The CDR3 loop spans 13 amino acids. CDR3 amino acids: CASRRGGSEPLHF. In DNA form, the CDR3 reads TGTGCCAGCAGGCGGGGGGGGTCCGAACCCCTCCACTTT.

This clonotype was observed many times. The chain joins TRBV12-3 or TRBV12-4 to TRBJ2-3; 15 bases are shared with TRBD2. This CDR3 region has 18 residues. The trim removed 1 base at V and 5 bases at J, leaving 7 bases unmatched. This CDR3 is CASSLGHPGLAGGDTQYF. In DNA, the CDR3 is TGTGCCAGCAGTTTAGGCCACCCGGGACTAGCGGGAGGAGATACGCAGTATTTT.